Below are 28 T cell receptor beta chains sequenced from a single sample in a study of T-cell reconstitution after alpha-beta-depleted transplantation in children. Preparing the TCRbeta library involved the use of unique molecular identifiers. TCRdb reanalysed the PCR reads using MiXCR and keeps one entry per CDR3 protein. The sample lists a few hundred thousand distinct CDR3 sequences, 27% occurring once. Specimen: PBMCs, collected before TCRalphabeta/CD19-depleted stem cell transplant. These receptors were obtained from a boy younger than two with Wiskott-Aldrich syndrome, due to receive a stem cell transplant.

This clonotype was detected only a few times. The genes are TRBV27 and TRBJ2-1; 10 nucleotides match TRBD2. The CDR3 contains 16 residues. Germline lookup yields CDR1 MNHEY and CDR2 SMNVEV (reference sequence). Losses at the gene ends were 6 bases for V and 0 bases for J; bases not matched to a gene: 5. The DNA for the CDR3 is TGTGCCAGCAGAGCCGGGACTAGCGCCTCCTACAATGAGCAGTTCTTC. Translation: CASRAGTSASYNEQFF.

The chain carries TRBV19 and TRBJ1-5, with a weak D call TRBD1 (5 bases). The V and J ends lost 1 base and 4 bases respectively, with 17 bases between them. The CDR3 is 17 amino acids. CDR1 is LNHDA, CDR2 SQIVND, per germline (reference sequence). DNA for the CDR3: TGTGCCAGTAGTATAGTGGGTCCTGGAGGGGCAAATCAGCCCCAGCATTTT. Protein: CASSIVGPGGANQPQHF. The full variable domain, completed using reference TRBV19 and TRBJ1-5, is DGGITQSPKYLFRKEGQNVTLSCEQNLNHDAMYWYRQDPGQGLRLIYYSQIVNDFQKGDIAEGYSVSREKKESFPLTVTSAQKNPTAFYLCASSIVGPGGANQPQHFGDGTRLSIL.

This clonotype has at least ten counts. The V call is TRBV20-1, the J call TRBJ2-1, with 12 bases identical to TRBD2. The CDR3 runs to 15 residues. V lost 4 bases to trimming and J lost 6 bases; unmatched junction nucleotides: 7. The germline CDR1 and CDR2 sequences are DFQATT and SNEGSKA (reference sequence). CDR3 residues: CSATRLAGAGNEQFF. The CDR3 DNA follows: TGCAGTGCTACGAGACTAGCGGGAGCGGGCAATGAGCAGTTCTTC.

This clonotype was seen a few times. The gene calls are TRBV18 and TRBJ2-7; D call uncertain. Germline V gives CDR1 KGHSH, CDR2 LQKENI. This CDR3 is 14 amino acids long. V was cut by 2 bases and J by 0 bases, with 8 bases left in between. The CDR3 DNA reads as TGTGCCAGCTCACCAAGACCGAGCTCCTACGAGCAGTACTTC. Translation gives CASSPRPSSYEQYF.

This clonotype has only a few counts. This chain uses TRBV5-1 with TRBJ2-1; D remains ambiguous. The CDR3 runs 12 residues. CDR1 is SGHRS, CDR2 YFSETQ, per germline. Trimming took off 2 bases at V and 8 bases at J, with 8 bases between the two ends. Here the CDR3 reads CASSLMAHEQFF. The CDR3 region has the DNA TGCGCCAGCAGCTTAATGGCCCATGAGCAGTTCTTC.

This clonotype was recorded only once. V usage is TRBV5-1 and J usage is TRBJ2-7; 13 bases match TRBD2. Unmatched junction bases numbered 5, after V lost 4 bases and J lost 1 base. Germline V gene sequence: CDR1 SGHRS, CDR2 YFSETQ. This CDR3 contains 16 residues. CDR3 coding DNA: TGCGCCAGCAGCCTCGGGACTAGCGGGGCGTCCTACGAGCAGTACTTC. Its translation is CASSLGTSGASYEQYF.

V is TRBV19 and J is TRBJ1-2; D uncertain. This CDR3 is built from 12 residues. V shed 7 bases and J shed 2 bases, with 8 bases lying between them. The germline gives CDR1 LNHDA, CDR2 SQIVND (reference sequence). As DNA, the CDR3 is TGTGCCAGTACGGAACAGAACTATGGCTACACCTTC. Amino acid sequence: CASTEQNYGYTF.

As DNA, the CDR3 is TGTGCCAGCAGTTCGGCCGGGTCGAAAAACATTCAGTACTTC. Translating it yields CASSSAGSKNIQYF. The chain joins TRBV27 to TRBJ2-4; D unresolved. Germline V lookup: CDR1 MNHEY, CDR2 SMNVEV (reference sequence). Trimming removed 4 bases at V and 4 bases at J, with 11 bases between. This CDR3 contains 14 residues.

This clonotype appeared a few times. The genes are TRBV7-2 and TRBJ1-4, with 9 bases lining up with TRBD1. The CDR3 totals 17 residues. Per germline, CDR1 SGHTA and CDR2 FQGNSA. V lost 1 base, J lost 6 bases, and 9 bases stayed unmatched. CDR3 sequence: CASSLVGGTGRDEKLFF. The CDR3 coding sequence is TGTGCCAGCAGCTTAGTAGGAGGGACAGGGAGAGATGAAAAACTGTTTTTT.

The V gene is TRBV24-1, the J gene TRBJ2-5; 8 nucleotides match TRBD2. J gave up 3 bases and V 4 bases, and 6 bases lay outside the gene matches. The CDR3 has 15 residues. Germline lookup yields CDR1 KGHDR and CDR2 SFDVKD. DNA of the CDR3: TGTGCCACCAGTGACACGGGACTAGACGAAGAGACCCAGTACTTC. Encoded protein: CATSDTGLDEETQYF.

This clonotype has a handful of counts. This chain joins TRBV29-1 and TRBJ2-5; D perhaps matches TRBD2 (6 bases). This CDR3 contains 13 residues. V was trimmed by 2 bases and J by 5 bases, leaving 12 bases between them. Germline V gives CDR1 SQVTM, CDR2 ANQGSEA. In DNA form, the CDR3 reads TGCAGCGTTGAAAGTGGGAGGAGGGAGACCCAGTACTTC. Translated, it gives CSVESGRRETQYF.

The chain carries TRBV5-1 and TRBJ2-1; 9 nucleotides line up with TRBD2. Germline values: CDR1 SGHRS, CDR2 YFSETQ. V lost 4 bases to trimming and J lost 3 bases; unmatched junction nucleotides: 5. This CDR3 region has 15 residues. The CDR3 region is CASSPVAGVYNEQFF. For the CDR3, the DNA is TGCGCCAGCAGCCCAGTAGCGGGAGTCTACAATGAGCAGTTCTTC.

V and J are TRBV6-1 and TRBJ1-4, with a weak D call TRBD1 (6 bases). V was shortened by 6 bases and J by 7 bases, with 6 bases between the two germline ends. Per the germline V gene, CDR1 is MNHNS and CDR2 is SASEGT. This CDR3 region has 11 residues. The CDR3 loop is CASRDSEKLFF. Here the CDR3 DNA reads TGTGCCAGCAGGGACAGTGAAAAACTGTTTTTT.

This CDR3 is CASSPRVAGSQEQYF. In DNA, the CDR3 is TGTGCCAGCAGTCCTCGGGTAGCGGGATCTCAAGAGCAGTACTTC. The chain is built from TRBV12-3 or TRBV12-4 and TRBJ2-7, with 8 positions matching TRBD2. This CDR3 contains 15 residues. V lost 5 bases, J lost 7 bases, and 13 bases stayed unmatched.

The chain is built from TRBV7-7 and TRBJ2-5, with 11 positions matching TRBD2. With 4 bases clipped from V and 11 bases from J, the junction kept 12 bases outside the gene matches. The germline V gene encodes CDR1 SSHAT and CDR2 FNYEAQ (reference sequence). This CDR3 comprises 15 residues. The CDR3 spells CASSCGTSGHERQYF. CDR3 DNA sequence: TGTGCCAGCAGCTGCGGGACTAGCGGACACGAGAGGCAGTACTTC.

CDR3 protein: CASRQGIGYEQYF. In DNA, the CDR3 is TGTGCCAGCAGGCAGGGTATAGGATACGAGCAGTACTTC. The genes are TRBV6-1 and TRBJ2-7, with a weak D call TRBD1 (5 bases). The V end lost 6 bases, the J end lost 4 bases, and 13 bases lay between the germline ends. CDR1 MNHNS and CDR2 SASEGT come from the germline V gene. This CDR3 has 13 residues.

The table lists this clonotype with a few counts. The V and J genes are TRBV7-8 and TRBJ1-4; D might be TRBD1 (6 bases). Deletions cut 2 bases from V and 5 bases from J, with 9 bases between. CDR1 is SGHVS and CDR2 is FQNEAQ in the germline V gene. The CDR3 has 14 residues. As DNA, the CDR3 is TGTGCCAGCAGCTTAACAGGGAACAATGAAAAACTGTTTTTT. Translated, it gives CASSLTGNNEKLFF.

The CDR3 here is CATSATSGTYNEQFF. DNA for the CDR3: TGTGCCACCAGTGCGACTAGCGGTACCTACAATGAGCAGTTCTTC. The chain couples TRBV24-1 to TRBJ2-1, with 9 bases aligning to TRBD2. J lost 2 bases, V lost 5 bases, and 3 bases had no gene match. This CDR3 spans 15 amino acids. Germline V CDR1 and CDR2: KGHDR, SFDVKD.

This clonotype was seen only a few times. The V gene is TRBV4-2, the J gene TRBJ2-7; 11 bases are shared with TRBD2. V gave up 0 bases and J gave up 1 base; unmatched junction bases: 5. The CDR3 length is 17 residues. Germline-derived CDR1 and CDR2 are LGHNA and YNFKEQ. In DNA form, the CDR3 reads TGTGCCAGCAGCCAAGACCGAAGACTAGCGGGGTCCTACGAGCAGTACTTC. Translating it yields CASSQDRRLAGSYEQYF.

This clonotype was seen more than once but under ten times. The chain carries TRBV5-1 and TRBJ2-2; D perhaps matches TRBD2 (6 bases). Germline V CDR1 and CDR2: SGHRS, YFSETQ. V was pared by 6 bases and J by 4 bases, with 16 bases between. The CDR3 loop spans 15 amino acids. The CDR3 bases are TGCGCCAGCACCCCGTGGGGGGAGCTCACCGGGGAGCTGTTTTTT. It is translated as CASTPWGELTGELFF.

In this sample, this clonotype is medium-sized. This chain's CDR3 is CASSLEGIPSSYNEQFF. DNA for the CDR3: TGTGCCAGCAGCTTGGAAGGTATACCGAGCTCCTACAATGAGCAGTTCTTC. The genes are TRBV5-6 and TRBJ2-1; the D is unclear. The V and J ends lost 0 bases and 0 bases respectively, with 13 bases between them. CDR1 and CDR2 (germline): SGHDT, YYEEEE. CDR3 size: 17 residues.

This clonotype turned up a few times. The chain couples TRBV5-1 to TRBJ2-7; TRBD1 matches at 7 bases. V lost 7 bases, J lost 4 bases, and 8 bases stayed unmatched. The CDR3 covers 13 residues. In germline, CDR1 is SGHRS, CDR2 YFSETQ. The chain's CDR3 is CASGPGQTYEQYF. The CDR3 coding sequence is TGCGCCAGCGGACCGGGACAGACTTACGAGCAGTACTTC.

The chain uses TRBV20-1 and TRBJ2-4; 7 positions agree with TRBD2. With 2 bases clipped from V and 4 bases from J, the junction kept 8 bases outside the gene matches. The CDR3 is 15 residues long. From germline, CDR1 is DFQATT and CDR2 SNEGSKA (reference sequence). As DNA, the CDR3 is TGCAGTGCTAGACCCCCAGCGGGATTTAAAAACATTCAGTACTTC. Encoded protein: CSARPPAGFKNIQYF.

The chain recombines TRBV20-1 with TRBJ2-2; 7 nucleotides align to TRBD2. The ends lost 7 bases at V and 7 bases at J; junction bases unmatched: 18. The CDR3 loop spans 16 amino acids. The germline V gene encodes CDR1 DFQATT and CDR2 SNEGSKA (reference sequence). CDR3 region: CSVLGIGGRRHGELFF. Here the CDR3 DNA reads TGCAGTGTCCTGGGGATCGGCGGGAGACGGCACGGGGAGCTGTTTTTT.

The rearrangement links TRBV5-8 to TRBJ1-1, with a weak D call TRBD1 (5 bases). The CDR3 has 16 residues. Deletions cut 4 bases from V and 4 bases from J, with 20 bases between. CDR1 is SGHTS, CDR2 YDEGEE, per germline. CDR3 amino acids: CASSATPGRSVTEAFF. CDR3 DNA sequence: TGTGCCAGCAGCGCGACCCCAGGGAGAAGCGTCACTGAAGCTTTCTTT.

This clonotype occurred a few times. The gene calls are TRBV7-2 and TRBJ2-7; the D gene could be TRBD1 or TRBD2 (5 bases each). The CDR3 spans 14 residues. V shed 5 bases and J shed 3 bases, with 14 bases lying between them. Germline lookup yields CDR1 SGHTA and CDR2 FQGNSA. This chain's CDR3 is CASSAQTGGYEQYF. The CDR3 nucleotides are TGTGCCAGCAGCGCCCAGACTGGGGGCTACGAGCAGTACTTC.

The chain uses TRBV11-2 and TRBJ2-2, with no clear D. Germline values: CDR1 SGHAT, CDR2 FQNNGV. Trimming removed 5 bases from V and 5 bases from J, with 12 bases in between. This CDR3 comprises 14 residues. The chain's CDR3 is CASSHPGRTGELFF. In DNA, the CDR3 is TGTGCCAGCAGCCACCCGGGCAGGACCGGGGAGCTGTTTTTT.

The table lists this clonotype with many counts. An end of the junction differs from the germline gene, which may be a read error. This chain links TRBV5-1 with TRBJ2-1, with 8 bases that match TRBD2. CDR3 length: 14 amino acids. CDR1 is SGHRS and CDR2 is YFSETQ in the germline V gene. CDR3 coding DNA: TGTGCCAGCAGCCCCGGACTAGCTTACAATGAGCAGTTCTTC. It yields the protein CASSPGLAYNEQFF.